This TCR beta chain derives from a study of blood T cell repertoires in COVID-19. Overall study: The analysed material was cDNA or gDNA that came from T cells, B-cell-depleted T cells, or PBMCs.

Per the original methods: Amplification with reference gene primers provided the estimates of nucleated cell counts. Profiled with immunoSEQ multiplex PCR; TCRdb holds only in-frame clones, not every one. V, J and clone size are those of that table, while D and trimming were read from the DNA. Of under 500,000 clones in the sample, 80% to 90% were seen once. Germline values: CDR1 SNHLY, CDR2 FYNNEI. This CDR3 is 13 amino acids long. The V and J ends lost 9 bases and 7 bases, in that order; junction bases with no gene match: 6. The TCR comes from a woman in her 30s with acute or convalescent COVID-19. What was sequenced was peripheral blood. The rearrangement joins TRBV2 to TRBJ1-6, with 7 bases aligning to TRBD1. The CDR3 nucleotides read TGTGCCAGTAGACAGGGAGAAAATTCACCCCTCCACTTT. Translating gives CASRQGENSPLHF. The whole variable domain, remainder taken from reference TRBV2 and TRBJ1-6, is EPEVTQTPSHQVTQMGQEVILRCVPISNHLYFYWYRQILGQKVEFLVSFYNNEISEKSEIFDDQFSVERPDGSNFTLKIRSTKLEDSAMYFCASRQGENSPLHFGNGTRLTVT.